The clone carrying this T cell receptor beta chain was detected ten times or more. Its antigen is not identified. The data derive from a study of regulatory T cells in long-lasting Graves disease. Time point defined: newly diagnosed GD, antithyroid drugs for less than 3 months. There was RNA extracted from PBMCs, and the TCR library was made from it. The V and J ends lost 1 base and 5 bases respectively, with 14 bases between them. Germline V gives CDR1 SGHAT, CDR2 FQNNGV. The CDR3 has 15 amino acids. Construction of TCR beta libraries relied on iRepertoire HTBI primers and on Arm-PCR targeting CDR3 regions. A single record per CDR3 protein comes from TCRdb applying MiXCR to the multiplex PCR reads. The sample contains approximately 360,000 distinct CDR3 sequences, 12% of which appear only once. General study points: Persistent Graves' patients showed a TCR diversity that was lower than that of newly diagnosed ones.

The data were also submitted as part of a second study, on T cells in Graves' hyperthyroidism and ophthalmopathy. That publication notes: A patient was excluded if there was uncontrolled infection, other autoimmune disease, pregnancy or lactation. Ophthalmopathy and stable hyperthyroidism were separated by a 13 V-J model.

The clonotype comes from a woman younger than 30 with Graves disease. This chain joins TRBV11-2 and TRBJ1-1, with D maybe TRBD1 (5 bases). The source material was peripheral blood mononuclear cells (PBMCs), sampled at new diagnosis, from a patient treated with antithyroid drugs. CDR3 sequence: CASSLANTRGTEAFF. CDR3 nucleotide sequence: TGTGCCAGCAGCTTAGCGAACACTAGGGGAACTGAAGCTTTCTTT.